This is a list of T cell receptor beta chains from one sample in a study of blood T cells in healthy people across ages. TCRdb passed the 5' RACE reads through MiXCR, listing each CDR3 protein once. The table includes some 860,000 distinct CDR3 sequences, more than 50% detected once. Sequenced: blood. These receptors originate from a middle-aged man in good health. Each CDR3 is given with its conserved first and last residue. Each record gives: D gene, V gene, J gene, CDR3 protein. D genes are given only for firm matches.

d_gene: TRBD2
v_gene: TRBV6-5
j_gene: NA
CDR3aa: CASSFARGGADIQYF

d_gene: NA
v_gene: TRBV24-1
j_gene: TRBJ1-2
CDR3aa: CATSDSTQWGGYTF

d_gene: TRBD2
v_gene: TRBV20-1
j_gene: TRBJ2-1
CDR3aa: CSARVRVAGGPNEQFF

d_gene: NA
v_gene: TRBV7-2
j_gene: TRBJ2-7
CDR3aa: CASSLSQGLGGEQYF

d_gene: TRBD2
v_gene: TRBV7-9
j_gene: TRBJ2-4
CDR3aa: CASILAGFGNEQYF

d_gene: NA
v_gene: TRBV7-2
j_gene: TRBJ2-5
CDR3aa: CASSSLVGVETQYF

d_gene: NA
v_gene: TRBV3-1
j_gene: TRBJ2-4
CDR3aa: CASSQDVASSSKNILYF

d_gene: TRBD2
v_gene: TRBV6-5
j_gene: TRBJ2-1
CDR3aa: CASSYSSLGGDEQFF

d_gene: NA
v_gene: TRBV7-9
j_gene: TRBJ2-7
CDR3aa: CASSPPPGLGSYEQYF

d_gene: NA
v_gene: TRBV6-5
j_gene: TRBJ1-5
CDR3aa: CASSPIRYSNQPQHF

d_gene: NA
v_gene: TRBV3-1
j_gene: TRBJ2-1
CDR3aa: CASSQEVFRGRRYNEQFF

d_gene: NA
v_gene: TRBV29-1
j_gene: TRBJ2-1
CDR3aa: CSVIIWGLVQFF

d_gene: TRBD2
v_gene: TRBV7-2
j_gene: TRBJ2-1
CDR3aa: CASRGLGTGGEQFF

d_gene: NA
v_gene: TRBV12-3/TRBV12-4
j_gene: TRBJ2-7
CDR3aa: CASSLGQPYPYEQYF

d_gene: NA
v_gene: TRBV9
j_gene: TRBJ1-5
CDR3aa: CASSVMANQPQHF

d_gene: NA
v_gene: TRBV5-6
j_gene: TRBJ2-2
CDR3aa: CASSLARAGGAGELFF

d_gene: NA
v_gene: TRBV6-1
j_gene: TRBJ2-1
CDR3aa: CASKGSSGSEQFF

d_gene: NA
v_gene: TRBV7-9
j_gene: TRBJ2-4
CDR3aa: CASSPREGAGVIAKNIQYF

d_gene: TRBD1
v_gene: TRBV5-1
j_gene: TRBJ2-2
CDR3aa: CASSRDRSTAGELFF

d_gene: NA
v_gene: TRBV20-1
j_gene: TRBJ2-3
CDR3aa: CSALAGGTVNTQYF

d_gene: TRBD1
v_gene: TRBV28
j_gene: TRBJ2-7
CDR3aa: CASRPDRVFSEQYF

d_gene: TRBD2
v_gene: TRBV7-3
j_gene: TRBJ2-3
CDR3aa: CASSPGLAQDTQYF

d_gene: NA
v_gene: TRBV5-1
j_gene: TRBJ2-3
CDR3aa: CASSLPLGRSRTDTQYF

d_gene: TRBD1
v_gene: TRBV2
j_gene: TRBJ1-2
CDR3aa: CASMQGARRGYTF

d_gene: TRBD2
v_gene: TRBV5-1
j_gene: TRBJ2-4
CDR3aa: CASSLEYGGAFPNIQYF

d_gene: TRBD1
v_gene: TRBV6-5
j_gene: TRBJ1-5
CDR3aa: CASSFGQGPNQPQHF

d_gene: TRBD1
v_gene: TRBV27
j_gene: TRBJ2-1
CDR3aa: CASSVTGASYNEQFF

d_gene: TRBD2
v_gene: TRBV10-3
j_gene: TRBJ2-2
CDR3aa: CAIRPELAVLNTGELFF

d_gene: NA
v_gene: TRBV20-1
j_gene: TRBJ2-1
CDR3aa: CSASDSPINEQFF

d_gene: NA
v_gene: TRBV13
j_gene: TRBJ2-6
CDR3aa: CASSLGAGYSPGANVLTF

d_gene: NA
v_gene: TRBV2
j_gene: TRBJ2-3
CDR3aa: CASSEEITATDTPYF

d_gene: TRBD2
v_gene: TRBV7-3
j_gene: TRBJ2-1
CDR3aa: CASSSNGGDSYNEQFF

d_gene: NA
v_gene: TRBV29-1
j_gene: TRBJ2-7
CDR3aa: CSAEGTAYEQYF

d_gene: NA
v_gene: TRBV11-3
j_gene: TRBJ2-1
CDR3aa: CASSLDGGVTYNEQFF

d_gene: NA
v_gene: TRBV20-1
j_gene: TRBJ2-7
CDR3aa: CSARLKERNAIGYEQYF

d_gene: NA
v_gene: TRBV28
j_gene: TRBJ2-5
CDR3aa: CASSSTRGQETQYF

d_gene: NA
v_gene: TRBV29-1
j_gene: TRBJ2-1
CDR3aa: CSVEPGGGGETQFF

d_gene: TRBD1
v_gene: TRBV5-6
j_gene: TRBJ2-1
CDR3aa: CASSPPGGGNNEQFF

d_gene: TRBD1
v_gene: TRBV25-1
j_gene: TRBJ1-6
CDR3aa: CASSQTGEGSPLHF

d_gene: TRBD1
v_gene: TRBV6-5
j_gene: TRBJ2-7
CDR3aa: CASSQGQLSSYEQYF

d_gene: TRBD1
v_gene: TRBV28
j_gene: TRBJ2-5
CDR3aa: CASSTQGVRETQYF